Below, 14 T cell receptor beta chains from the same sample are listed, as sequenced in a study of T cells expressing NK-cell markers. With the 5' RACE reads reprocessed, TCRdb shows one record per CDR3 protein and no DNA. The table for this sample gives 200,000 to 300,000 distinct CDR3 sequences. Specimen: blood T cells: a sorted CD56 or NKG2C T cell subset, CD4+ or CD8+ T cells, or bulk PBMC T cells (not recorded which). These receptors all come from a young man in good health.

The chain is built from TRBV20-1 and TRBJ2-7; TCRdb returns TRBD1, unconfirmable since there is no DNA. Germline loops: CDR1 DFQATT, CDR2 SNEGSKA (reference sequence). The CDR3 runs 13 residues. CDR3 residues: CSASLDRGSGQYF.

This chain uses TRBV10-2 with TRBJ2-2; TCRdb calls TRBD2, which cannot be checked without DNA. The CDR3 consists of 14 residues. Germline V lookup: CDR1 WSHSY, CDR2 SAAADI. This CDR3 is CASSELAGAGELFF.

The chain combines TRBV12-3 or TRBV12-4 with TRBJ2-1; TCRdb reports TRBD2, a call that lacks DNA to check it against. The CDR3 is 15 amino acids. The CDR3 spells CASTPGGPGYNEQFF.

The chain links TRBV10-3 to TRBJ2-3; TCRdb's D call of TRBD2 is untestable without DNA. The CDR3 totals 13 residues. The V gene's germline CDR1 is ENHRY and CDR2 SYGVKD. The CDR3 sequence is CATLAGTTDTQYF.

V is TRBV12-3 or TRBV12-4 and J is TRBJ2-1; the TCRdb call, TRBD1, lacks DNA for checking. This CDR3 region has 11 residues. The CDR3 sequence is CASTRNNEQFF.

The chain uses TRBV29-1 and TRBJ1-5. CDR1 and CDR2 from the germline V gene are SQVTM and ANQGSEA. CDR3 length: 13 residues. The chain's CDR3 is CSVSENSNQPQHF.

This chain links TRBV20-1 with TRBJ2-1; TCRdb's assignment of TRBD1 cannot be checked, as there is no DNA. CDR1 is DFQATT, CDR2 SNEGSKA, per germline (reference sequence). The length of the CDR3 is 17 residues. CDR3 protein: CSARGYGAGPSYNEQFF.

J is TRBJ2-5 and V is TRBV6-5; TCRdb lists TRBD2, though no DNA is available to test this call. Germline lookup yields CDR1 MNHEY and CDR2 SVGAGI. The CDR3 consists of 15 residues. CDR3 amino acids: CASNPGALYQETQYF.

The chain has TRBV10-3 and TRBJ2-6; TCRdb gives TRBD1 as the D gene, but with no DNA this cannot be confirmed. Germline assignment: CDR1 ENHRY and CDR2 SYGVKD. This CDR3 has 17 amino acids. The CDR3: CAISESGRGTGANVLTF.

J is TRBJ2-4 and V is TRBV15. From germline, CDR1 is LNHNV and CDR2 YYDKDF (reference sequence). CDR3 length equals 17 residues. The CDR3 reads CATSRVGSPLAKNIQYF.

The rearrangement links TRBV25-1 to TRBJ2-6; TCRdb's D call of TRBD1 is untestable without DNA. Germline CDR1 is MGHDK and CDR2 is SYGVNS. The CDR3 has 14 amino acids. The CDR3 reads CASSDPEGANVLTF. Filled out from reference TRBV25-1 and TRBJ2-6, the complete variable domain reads EADIYQTPRYLVIGTGKKITLECSQTMGHDKMYWYQQDPGMELHLIHYSYGVNSTEKGDLSSESTVSRIRTEHFPLTLESARPSHTSQYLCASSDPEGANVLTFGAGSRLTVL.

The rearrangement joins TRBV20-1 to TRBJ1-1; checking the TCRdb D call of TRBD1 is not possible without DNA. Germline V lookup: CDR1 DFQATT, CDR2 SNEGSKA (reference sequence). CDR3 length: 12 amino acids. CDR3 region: CSAQQGYTEAFF.

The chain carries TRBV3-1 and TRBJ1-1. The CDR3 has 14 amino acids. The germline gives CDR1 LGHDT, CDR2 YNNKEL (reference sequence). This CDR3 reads CASSQVGGFGEAFF.

The CDR3: CATTPGRGNTIYF. V and J are TRBV12-3 or TRBV12-4 and TRBJ1-3; TCRdb returns TRBD1, unconfirmable since there is no DNA. CDR3 length: 13 amino acids.